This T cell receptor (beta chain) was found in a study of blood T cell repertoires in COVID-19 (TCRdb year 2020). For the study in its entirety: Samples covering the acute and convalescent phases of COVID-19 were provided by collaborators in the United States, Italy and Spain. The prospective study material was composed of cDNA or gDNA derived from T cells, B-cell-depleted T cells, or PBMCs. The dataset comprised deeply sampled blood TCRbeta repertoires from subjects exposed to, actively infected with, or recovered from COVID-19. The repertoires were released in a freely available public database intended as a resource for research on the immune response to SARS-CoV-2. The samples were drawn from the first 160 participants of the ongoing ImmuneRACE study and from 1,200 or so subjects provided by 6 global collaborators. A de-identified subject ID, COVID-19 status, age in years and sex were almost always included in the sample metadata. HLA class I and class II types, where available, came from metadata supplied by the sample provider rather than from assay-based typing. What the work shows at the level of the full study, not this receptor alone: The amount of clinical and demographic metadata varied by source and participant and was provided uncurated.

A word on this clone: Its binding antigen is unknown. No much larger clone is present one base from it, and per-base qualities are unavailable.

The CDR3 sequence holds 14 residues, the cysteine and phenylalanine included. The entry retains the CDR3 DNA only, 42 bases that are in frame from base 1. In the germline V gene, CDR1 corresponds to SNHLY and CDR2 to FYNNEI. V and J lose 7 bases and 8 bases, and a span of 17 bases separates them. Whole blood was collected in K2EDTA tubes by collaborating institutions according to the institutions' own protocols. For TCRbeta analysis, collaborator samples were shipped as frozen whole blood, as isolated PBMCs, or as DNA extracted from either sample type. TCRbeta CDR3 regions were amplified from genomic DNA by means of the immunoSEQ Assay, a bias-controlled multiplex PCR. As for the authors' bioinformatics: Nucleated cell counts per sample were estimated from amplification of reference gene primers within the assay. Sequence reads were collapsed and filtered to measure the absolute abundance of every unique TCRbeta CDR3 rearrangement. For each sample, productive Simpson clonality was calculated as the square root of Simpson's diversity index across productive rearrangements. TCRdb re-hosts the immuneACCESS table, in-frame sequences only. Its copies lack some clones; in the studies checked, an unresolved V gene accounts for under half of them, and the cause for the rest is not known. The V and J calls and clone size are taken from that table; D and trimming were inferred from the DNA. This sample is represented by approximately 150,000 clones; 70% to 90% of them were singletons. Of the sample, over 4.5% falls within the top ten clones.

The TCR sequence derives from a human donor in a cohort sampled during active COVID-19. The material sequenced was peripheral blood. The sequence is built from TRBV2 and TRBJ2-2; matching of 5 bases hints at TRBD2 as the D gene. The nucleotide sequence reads TGTGCCAGCACCTTTCGTTCTTCGGGGGGGGAGCTGTTTTTT. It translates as CASTFRSSGGELFF.